A selection of T cell receptor beta chains follows, all from one sample in a study of CD4 T cell repertoires in COVID-19. Some clones are missing from TCRdb's copy, which holds only in-frame ones; the method was immunoSEQ multiplex PCR. The sample consists of 20,000 or so clones, around 86% of them appearing once. The source material was central memory CD4+ T cells from blood, sampled before the COVID-19 pandemic. These receptors came from a human donor who had COVID-19. Both conserved end residues are part of each CDR3. The size entry is marked missing in some rows and otherwise reads once, few, many or a size class.

- TRBJ1-2 TRBV25-1 CASSEPGYNYGYTF
- TRBJ2-3 TRBV6-6 CASAKGGRADTQYF
- TRBJ1-5 TRBV6-1 CASTTTGGGQPQHF
once TRBJ1-5 TRBV28 CASRTDRGIQPQHF
- TRBJ1-2 TRBV28 CASSSEGDRAYGYTF
- TRBJ1-2 TRBV5-1 CASSLDRGGGYTF
- TRBJ2-7 TRBV27 CASSWTRYEQYF
- TRBJ2-3 TRBV18 CASSPAGSLTDTQYF
- TRBJ2-1 TRBV11-2 CASSFNPSSYNEQFF
- TRBJ2-5 TRBV2 CASSGGTSGGPETQYF
- TRBJ2-3 TRBV19 CASSWRTSTDTQYF
- TRBJ2-7 TRBV19 CASRSSRDREDEQYF
once TRBJ1-3 TRBV6-1 CASSEAIPGQVRNTIYF
- TRBJ1-1 TRBV29-1 CSDYREATGEAFF
- TRBJ1-1 TRBV18 CASSPSRGEGTEAFF
- TRBJ2-2 TRBV4-1 CASSQDPTGGFRELFF
- TRBJ2-5 TRBV10-1 CASSGGGRETQYF
- TRBJ2-2 TRBV5-1 CASARQDTNTGELFF
- TRBJ2-1 TRBV13 CASSVGGRAVNEQFF
- TRBJ1-1 TRBV7-9 CASSLELQGNTEAFF
- TRBJ1-6 TRBV9 CASSVGVGAGGNTLHF
- TRBJ1-3 TRBV25-1 CASSESGTGNTIYF
once TRBJ1-2 TRBV21-1 CASSRVSGATNYGYTF
- TRBJ1-1 TRBV5-1 CASSLRQQNTEAFF
- TRBJ2-7 TRBV5-6 CASSLGQGLTYEQYF
- TRBJ2-7 TRBV2 CATDGTGGSYEQYF
few TRBJ1-3 TRBV10-2 CASRNRGLGNTIYF
- TRBJ2-1 TRBV11-2 CASRPPGTGYNEQFF
- TRBJ2-1 TRBV18 CASSPSGNEQFF
- TRBJ2-3 TRBV6-5 CASSYPGGGTQYF
few TRBJ1-1 TRBV5-1 CASSLATGHPEAFF
- TRBJ1-2 TRBV27 CASSRDRGRVIYGYTF
- TRBJ1-2 TRBV6-5 CASSYTAGPQGGYTF
- TRBJ2-3 TRBV5-6 CASSFSSTDTQYF
- TRBJ1-3 TRBV10-3 CAISEGVGSSGNTIYF